This passage covers 3 T cell receptor beta chains from one sample sequenced in a study of control samples from healthy donors and cancer patients. This table comes from immunoSEQ multiplex PCR, and its TCRdb copy is limited to in-frame clones, with some not included. The sample gives around 19,000 clones, about four fifths of which show up once; around 30% is in the top ten. Sequenced: PBMCs. These receptors came from an elderly man with head and neck cancer.

This chain connects TRBV2 to TRBJ2-3; no clear D. Germline V gives CDR1 SNHLY, CDR2 FYNNEI. CDR3 length equals 14 residues. Trimming pared 1 base from V and 1 base from J, leaving 6 bases between. In DNA, the CDR3 is TGTGCCAGCAGTGAAGTGTCCCGCACAGATACGCAGTATTTT. This sequence encodes CASSEVSRTDTQYF.

The genes are TRBV15 and TRBJ2-1, with D possibly TRBD1 on 5 matching bases. CDR1 and CDR2 from the germline V gene are LNHNV and YYDKDF (reference sequence). The CDR3 has 14 amino acids. V lost 4 bases and J lost 7, with 14 bases in between. CDR3 in amino acids: CATSTGFWSNEQFF. For the CDR3, the DNA is TGTGCCACCAGCACAGGGTTTTGGTCGAATGAGCAGTTCTTC.

For this clone: At one end the junction does not follow the germline gene, possibly because of a read error. The rearrangement joins TRBV2 to TRBJ2-1; D is possibly TRBD1 or TRBD2 (6 bases each). Germline V lookup: CDR1 SNHLY, CDR2 FYNNEI. The CDR3 spans 16 residues. CDR3 amino acids: CASSEAVGGPYNEQFF. Written as DNA, the CDR3 is TGTGCCAGCAGCGAAGCGGTCGGGGGCCCCTACAATGAGCAGTTCTTC. The complete variable domain, with remaining parts taken from reference TRBV2 and TRBJ2-1, reads EPEVTQTPSHQVTQMGQEVILRCVPISNHLYFYWYRQILGQKVEFLVSFYNNEISEKSEIFDDQFSVERPDGSNFTLKIRSTKLEDSAMYFCASSEAVGGPYNEQFFGPGTRLTVL.